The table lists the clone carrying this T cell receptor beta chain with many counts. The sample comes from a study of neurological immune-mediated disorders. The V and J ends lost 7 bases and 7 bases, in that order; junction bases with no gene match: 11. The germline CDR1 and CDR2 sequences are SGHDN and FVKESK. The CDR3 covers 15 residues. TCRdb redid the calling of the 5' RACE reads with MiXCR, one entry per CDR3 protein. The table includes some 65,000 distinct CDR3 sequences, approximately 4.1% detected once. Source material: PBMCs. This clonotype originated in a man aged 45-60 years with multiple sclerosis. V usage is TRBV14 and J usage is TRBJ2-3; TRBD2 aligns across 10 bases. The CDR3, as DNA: TGTGCCAGCACCCCGAGGAGCGGGGGGGCGAATACGCAGTATTTT. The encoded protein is CASTPRSGGANTQYF.